Shown below are 11 T cell receptor beta chains from a single sample sequenced in a study of cytomegalovirus exposure and HLA in healthy donors. Researchers ran the PCR with 60 Vbeta and 13 Jbeta primers. The repertoire was sequenced with immunoSEQ multiplex PCR; TCRdb's copy has only in-frame clones and lacks some. This sample has about 94,000 clones, with around 69% found just once. The sample taken for sequencing was PBMCs. Receptors were obtained from a man aged 25-45 years in good health and CMV-seronegative.

The chain joins TRBV10-3 to TRBJ2-1; D is ambiguous. Trimming took 3 bases from V and 5 from J, leaving 11 bases between them. This CDR3 has 14 residues. Per germline, CDR1 ENHRY and CDR2 SYGVKD. As DNA, the CDR3 is TGTGCCATCAGTGACTACCTTATCGACAATGAGCAGTTCTTC. Protein: CAISDYLIDNEQFF.

This rearrangement joins TRBV6-1 to TRBJ1-1; 7 bases match TRBD1. Germline lookup yields CDR1 MNHNS and CDR2 SASEGT. This CDR3 comprises 15 residues. Trimming at V came to 8 bases and at J to 5 bases, leaving 14 bases not matched to a gene. CDR3: CASQGGRQMRTEAFF. CDR3 in DNA: TGTGCCAGCCAGGGGGGTCGGCAAATGAGGACTGAAGCTTTCTTT.

This clone was picked up a small number of times. V and J are TRBV7-2 and TRBJ2-5, with 10 bases fitting TRBD2. The junction had 12 bases not matched to a gene; V was cut back by 3 bases and J by 11 bases. The germline gives CDR1 SGHTA, CDR2 FQGNSA. This CDR3 spans 15 amino acids. The CDR3 DNA sequence: TGTGCCAGCAGCTTGCTAGCGGGGGAGAATGCGAAGCAGTACTTC. Translating it yields CASSLLAGENAKQYF.

This clone was counted only a few times. The chain has TRBV28 and TRBJ2-7; 9 bases match TRBD2. Germline trimming cut 5 bases from V and 0 bases from J; bases unmatched to any gene: 8. Germline-derived CDR1 and CDR2 are MDHEN and SYDVKM. The CDR3 has 16 amino acids. In nucleotides, the CDR3 is TGTGCCAGCAGTCCACCGGGACTAGCTGGCTCCTACGAGCAGTACTTC. Protein product: CASSPPGLAGSYEQYF.

J is TRBJ1-5 and V is TRBV6-1, with D maybe TRBD1 (6 bases). This CDR3 has 15 residues. The V gene lost 3 bases and the J gene lost 1 base, with 10 bases spanning the gap. Germline CDR1 MNHNS, CDR2 SASEGT. The CDR3 protein is CASSDGTPSNQPQHF. The CDR3, as DNA: TGTGCCAGCAGTGACGGGACACCGAGCAATCAGCCCCAGCATTTT.

In this sample, this clone turned up once. The CDR3 region has the DNA TGTGCCACACCAGCGGGAGACGGGGAAGAGACCCAGTACTTC. Residues: CATPAGDGEETQYF. The chain couples TRBV7-9 to TRBJ2-5; 8 bases are a match to TRBD2. V was clipped by 10 bases and J by 3 bases; unmatched bases: 10. The CDR3 sequence is 14 residues long. Germline lookup yields CDR1 SEHNR and CDR2 FQNEAQ (reference sequence).

The V gene is TRBV28, the J gene TRBJ2-7; 8 bases map to TRBD1. With 6 bases clipped from V and 2 bases from J, the junction kept 3 bases outside the gene matches. Germline CDR1 MDHEN, CDR2 SYDVKM. The CDR3 is 13 residues long. CDR3 in DNA: TGTGCCAGCAGCAGACAGGGGACCTACGAGCAGTACTTC. Residues: CASSRQGTYEQYF.

This clone was detected only a few times. The V and J genes are TRBV28 and TRBJ1-3; 12 bases are shared with TRBD1. Unmatched junction bases numbered 0, after V lost 6 bases and J lost 6 bases. The CDR3 loop spans 13 amino acids. From germline, CDR1 is MDHEN and CDR2 SYDVKM. CDR3 sequence (DNA): TGTGCCAGCAGGGGACAGGGGGCAAACACCATATATTTT. Translation: CASRGQGANTIYF.

The chain uses TRBV4-3 and TRBJ1-5; no firm D call. Per the germline V gene, CDR1 is LGHNA and CDR2 is YSLEER. Trimming shortened V by 4 bases and J by 0 bases, and 10 bases separated the two germline ends. The length of the CDR3 is 15 residues. CDR3 in amino acids: CASSRTTNSNQPQHF. CDR3 coding DNA: TGCGCCAGCAGCCGAACAACTAATAGCAATCAGCCCCAGCATTTT.

The chain is built from TRBV11-2 and TRBJ2-1; TRBD2 aligns across 7 bases. The V gene's germline CDR1 is SGHAT and CDR2 FQNNGV. Unmatched junction bases numbered 12, after V lost 5 bases and J lost 5 bases. This CDR3 has 16 residues. CDR3 sequence (DNA): TGTGCCAGCAGCCCTGAATGGGGAGGGGCCAACAATGAGCAGTTCTTC. This encodes CASSPEWGGANNEQFF.

This sequence joins TRBV30 and TRBJ2-1, with 7 bases matching TRBD2. CDR1 is GTSNPN, CDR2 SVGIG, per germline (reference sequence). The V and J ends lost 0 bases and 4 bases, in that order; junction bases with no gene match: 18. CDR3 size: 19 residues. CDR3 region: CAWSVTVGFGLAEYNEQFF. The CDR3 nucleotides are TGTGCCTGGAGTGTAACGGTCGGTTTTGGGCTAGCGGAATACAATGAGCAGTTCTTC.